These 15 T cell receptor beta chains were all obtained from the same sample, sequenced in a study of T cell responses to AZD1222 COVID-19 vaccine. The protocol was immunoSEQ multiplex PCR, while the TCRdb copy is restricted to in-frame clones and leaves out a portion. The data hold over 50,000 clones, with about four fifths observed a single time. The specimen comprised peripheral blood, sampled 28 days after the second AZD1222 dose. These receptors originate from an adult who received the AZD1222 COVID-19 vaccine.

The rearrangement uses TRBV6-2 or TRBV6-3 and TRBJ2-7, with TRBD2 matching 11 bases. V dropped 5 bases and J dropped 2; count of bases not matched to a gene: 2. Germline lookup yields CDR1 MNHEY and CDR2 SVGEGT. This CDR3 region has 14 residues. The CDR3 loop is CASSGTSGAYEQYF. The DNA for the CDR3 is TGTGCCAGCAGTGGGACTAGCGGAGCCTACGAGCAGTACTTC.

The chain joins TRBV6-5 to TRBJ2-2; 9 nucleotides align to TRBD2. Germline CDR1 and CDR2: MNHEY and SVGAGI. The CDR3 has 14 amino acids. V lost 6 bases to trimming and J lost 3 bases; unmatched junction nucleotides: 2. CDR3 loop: CASSRTSDTGELFF. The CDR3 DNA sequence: TGTGCCAGCAGCCGGACTAGCGACACCGGGGAGCTGTTTTTT.

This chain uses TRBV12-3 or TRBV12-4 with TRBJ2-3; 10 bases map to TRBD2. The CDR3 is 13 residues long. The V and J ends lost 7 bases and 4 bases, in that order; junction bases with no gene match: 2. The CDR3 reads CASTSGSADTQYF. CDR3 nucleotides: TGTGCCAGCACTAGCGGGAGCGCAGATACGCAGTATTTT.

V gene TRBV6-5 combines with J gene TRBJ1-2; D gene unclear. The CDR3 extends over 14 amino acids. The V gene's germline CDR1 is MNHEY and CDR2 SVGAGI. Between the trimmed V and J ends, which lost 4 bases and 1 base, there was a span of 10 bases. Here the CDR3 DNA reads TGTGCCAGCAGTTTGGCTGGCGGTAACTATGGCTACACCTTC. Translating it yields CASSLAGGNYGYTF.

CDR3 DNA sequence: TGTGCCAGTAGCCACGGACGGGGGAACTACGAGCAGTACTTC. Its translation: CASSHGRGNYEQYF. The genes are TRBV19 and TRBJ2-7, with D perhaps matching TRBD2 (6 bases). Per the germline V gene, CDR1 is LNHDA and CDR2 is SQIVND (reference sequence). Trimming removed 6 bases at V and 3 bases at J, with 15 bases between. This CDR3 contains 14 residues.

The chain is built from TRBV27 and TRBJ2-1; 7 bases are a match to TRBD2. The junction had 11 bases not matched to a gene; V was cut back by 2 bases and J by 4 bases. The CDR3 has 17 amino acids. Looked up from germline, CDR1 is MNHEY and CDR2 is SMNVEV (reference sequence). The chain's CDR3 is CASSLISPSGVYNEQFF. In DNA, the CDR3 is TGTGCCAGCAGTTTAATATCCCCCAGCGGGGTATACAATGAGCAGTTCTTC.

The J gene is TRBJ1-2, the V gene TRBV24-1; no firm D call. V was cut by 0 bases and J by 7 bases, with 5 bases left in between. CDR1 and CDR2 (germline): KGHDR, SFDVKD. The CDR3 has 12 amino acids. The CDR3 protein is CATSDLLSGYTF. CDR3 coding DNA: TGTGCCACCAGTGATTTGCTTAGTGGCTACACCTTC.

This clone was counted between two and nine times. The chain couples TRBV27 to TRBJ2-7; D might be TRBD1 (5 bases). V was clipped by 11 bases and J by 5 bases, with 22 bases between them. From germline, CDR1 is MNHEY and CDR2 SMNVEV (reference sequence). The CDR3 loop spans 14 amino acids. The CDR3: CAASQGKVYHEQYF. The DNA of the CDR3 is TGTGCCGCCTCCCAGGGTAAGGTATACCACGAGCAGTACTTC.

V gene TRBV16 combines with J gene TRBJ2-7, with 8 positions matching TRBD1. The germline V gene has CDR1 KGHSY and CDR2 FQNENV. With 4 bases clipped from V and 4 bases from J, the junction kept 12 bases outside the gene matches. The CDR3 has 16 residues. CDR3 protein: CASSPLSRRTGYEQYF. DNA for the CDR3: TGTGCCAGCAGCCCGCTGAGCCGCAGGACAGGGTACGAGCAGTACTTC.

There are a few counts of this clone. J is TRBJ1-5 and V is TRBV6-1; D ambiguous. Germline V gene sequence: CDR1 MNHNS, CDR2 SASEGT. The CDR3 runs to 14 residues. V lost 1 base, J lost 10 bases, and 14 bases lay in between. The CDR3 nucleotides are TGTGCCAGCAGTGAAGGTGTGGGGAATCGTCCCCAGCATTTT. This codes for CASSEGVGNRPQHF.

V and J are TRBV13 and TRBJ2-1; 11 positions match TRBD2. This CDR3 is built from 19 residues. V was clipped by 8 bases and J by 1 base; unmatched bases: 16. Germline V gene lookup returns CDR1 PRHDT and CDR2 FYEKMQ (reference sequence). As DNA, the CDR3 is TGTGCCAGCGGGGTGAGGACTAGCGGGCCCGGAGAGTCCTACAATGAGCAGTTCTTC. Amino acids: CASGVRTSGPGESYNEQFF.

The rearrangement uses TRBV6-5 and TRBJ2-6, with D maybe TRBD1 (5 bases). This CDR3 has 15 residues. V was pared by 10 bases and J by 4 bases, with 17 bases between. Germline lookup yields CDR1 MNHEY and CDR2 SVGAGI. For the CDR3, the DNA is TGTGCCACCAAAAGTAAGGGGCACGGGGCCAACGTCCTGACTTTC. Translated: CATKSKGHGANVLTF.

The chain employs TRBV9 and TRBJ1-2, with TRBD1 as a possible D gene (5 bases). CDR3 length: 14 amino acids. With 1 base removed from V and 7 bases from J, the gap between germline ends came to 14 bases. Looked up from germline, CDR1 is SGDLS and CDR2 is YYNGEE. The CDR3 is CASSVKGTSSGYTF. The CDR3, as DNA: TGTGCCAGCAGCGTAAAGGGGACCTCATCTGGCTACACCTTC.

CDR3 DNA sequence: TGTGCCAGCAGCTTAGTACTAGCGGGATGGCAAGAGACCCAGTACTTC. Amino acids: CASSLVLAGWQETQYF. This chain links TRBV7-9 with TRBJ2-5; TRBD2 matches 10 bases. Trimming cost V 1 base and J 2 bases; bases outside gene matches: 4. The CDR3 has 16 amino acids. Germline loops: CDR1 SEHNR, CDR2 FQNEAQ (reference sequence). Together with reference TRBV7-9 and TRBJ2-5, the CDR3 gives the full variable domain: DTGVSQNPRHKITKRGQNVTFRCDPISEHNRLYWYRQTLGQGPEFLTYFQNEAQLEKSRLLSDRFSAERPKGSFSTLEIQRTEQGDSAMYLCASSLVLAGWQETQYFGPGTRLLVL.

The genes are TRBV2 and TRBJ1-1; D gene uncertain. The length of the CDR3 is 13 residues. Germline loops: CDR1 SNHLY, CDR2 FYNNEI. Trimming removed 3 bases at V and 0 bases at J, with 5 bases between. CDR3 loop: CASSELMNTEAFF. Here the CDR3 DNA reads TGTGCCAGCAGTGAGCTCATGAACACTGAAGCTTTCTTT.